This T cell receptor (beta chain) was recorded in a study of shared clonotypes between healthy human individuals. Study-wide context: The study enrolled two women and a few men aged 18 to 49.

Findings and limits, study-wide: Non-shared clonotypes showed lower generation probabilities than clonotypes common to all four donors.

Original handling: ImmunoSEQ output lacked quality scores and full-length reads, limiting matched filtering. TCRdb's copy holds only in-frame clones and misses some; the assay was immunoSEQ multiplex PCR. The D gene and trimming were derived from the DNA, and the V and J assignments and clone size from that table. Among about 670,000 clones listed, less than 80% were seen once. J lost 7 bases, V lost 1 base, and 18 bases had no gene match. Germline CDR1 reads MGHRA; CDR2 reads YSYEKL. The CDR3 contains 20 residues. For this clone: Its antigen is not known.

The chain uses TRBV4-1 and TRBJ2-7, with 14 bases fitting TRBD2. The TCR comes from a woman aged 25-40 years in good health. Sequencing was done on a sample of memory CD4+ T cells sorted from blood. The subset: CD45RA-negative fraction. The CDR3 coding sequence is TGCGCCAGCAGCCAAGGACTAGCGGGAGGGCCAGCCCCGAGTCCGGGTGAGCAGTACTTC. It specifies CASSQGLAGGPAPSPGEQYF.